This paragraph reports one TCR beta chain. Its target is not known. PCR involved 60 Vbeta and 13 Jbeta primers. Clones were sequenced by immunoSEQ multiplex PCR, and TCRdb holds only the in-frame ones, with some missing. The table includes about 150,000 clones, about four fifths detected once. This specimen belongs to a study of cytomegalovirus exposure and HLA in healthy donors. Points from the study as a whole: Donor immune exposure was known only as CMV serostatus. An Asian-associated ancestry cluster reportedly showed fewer N-insertions than the approximately 660-donor mean in a later analysis.

Sequenced: PBMCs. The receptor's source is a man aged 50 or older in good health and CMV-seropositive.

Here the CDR3 reads CASSLMGAQGGNTIYF. The DNA of the CDR3 is TGTGCCAGCAGCTTAATGGGGGCGCAGGGGGGAAACACCATATATTTT. This chain connects TRBV7-2 to TRBJ1-3, with D possibly being TRBD1 (6 bases). Germline CDR1 reads SGHTA; CDR2 reads FQGNSA. The CDR3 has 16 residues. The V gene lost 2 bases and the J gene lost 4 bases, with 15 bases spanning the gap.